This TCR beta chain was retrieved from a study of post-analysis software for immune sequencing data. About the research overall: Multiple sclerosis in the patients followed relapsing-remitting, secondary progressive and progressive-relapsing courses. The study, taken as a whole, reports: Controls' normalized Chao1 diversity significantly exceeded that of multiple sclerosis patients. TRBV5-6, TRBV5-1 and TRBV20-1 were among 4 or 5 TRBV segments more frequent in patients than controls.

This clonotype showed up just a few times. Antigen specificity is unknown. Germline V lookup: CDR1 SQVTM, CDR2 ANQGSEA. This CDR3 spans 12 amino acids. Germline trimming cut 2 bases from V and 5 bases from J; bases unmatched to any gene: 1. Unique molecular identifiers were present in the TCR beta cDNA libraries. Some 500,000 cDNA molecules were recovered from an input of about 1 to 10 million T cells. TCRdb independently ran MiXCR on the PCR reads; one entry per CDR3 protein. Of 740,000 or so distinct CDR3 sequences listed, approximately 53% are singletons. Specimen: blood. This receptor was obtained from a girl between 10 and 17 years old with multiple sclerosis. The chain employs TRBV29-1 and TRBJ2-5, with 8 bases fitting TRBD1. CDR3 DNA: TGCAGCGTTGAAAGGACAGGGGAGACCCAGTACTTC. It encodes CSVERTGETQYF.